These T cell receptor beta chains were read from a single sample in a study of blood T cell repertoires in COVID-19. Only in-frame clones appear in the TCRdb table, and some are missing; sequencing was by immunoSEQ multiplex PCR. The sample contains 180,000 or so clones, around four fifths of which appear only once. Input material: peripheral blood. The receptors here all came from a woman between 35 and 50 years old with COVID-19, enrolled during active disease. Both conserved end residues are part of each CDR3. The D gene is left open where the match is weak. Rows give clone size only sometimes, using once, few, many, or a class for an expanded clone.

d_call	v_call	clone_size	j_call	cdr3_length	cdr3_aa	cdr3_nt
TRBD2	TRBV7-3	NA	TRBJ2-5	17	CASSLTGRLAGAETQYF	TGTGCCAGCAGCTTAACGGGGCGCCTAGCGGGAGCTGAGACCCAGTACTTC
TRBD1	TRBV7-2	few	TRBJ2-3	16	CASSNWGRGRADTQYF	TGTGCCAGCAGCAACTGGGGCAGGGGGCGCGCAGATACGCAGTATTTT
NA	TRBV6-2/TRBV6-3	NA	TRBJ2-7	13	CASSYPGPYEQYF	TGTGCCAGCAGTTACCCTGGGCCCTACGAGCAGTACTTC
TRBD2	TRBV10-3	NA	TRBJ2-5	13	CAISESGGETQYF	TGTGCCATCAGTGAGTCGGGAGGGGAGACCCAGTACTTC
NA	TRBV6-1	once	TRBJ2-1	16	CASSEAWQGYYNEQFF	TGTGCCAGCAGTGAAGCTTGGCAGGGCTACTACAATGAGCAGTTCTTC
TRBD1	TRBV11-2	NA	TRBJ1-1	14	CASTKGGAVTEAFF	TGTGCCAGCACCAAAGGGGGCGCGGTCACTGAAGCTTTCTTT
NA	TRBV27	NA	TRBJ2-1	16	CASSLLSLAGPEGQFF	TGTGCCAGCAGTTTATTATCCCTAGCCGGACCGGAAGGGCAGTTCTTC
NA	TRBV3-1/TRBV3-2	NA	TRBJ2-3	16	CASSQRVGGATDTQYF	TGTGCCAGCAGCCAAAGGGTAGGGGGGGCGACAGATACGCAGTATTTT
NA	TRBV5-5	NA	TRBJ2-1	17	CASSLTSGGAGWDEQFF	TGTGCCAGCAGCTTGACGAGTGGGGGGGCCGGATGGGATGAGCAGTTCTTC
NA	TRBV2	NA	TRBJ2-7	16	CASGYTSGGKLYEQYF	TGTGCCAGCGGCTACACATCGGGGGGCAAGCTCTACGAGCAGTACTTC
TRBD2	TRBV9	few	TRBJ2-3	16	CASSGGTSGLTDTQYF	TGTGCCAGCAGCGGCGGGACTAGCGGGCTCACAGATACGCAGTATTTT